The text below deals with one T cell receptor (beta chain). This clone is a singleton in its sample. Its antigen is unknown. No much larger clonotype is one base removed from it; base qualities were not supplied. The data were taken from a study of cytomegalovirus exposure and HLA in healthy donors (dated 2017 in TCRdb). In terms of the full investigation: An earlier analysis of approximately 600 of the donors reported 250 to 300 Gb of sequence data and 100 million to 140 million unique TCR beta sequences from about 179 million T cells. About 300 gigabases of sequencing data and approximately 84 million unique TCR sequences were included in an early release covering about 620 HLA-typed donors. The genetic ancestry cluster associated with self-reported Caucasian donors included 80% to 90% of the 300 to 400 genotyped donors. The study was designed to test whether signatures of past pathogen exposure could be identified by cataloging public T cell receptors. The T cell repertoires of 666 subjects were profiled by immunosequencing and related to cytomegalovirus serostatus. Along with the roughly 670-subject first cohort, a separate validation cohort of roughly 110 different subjects was used. The study combined high-throughput TCR immunosequencing, statistical association of individual TCRs with disease status, and machine learning to predict cytomegalovirus infection status. A later analysis re-examined previously published TCR beta repertoires from several hundred donors and added high-resolution HLA genotyping to investigate patterns of TCR occurrence. Rather than using new phenotypic data, the later analysis identified candidate immune exposures from TCR beta sequences and from how often those sequences occurred across donors. An earlier analysis of about 620 of the donors applied high-throughput TCR beta sequencing to assess whether each TCR beta V gene segment acted as functional or pseudogenic. Donor age, sex, ethnicity and CMV serostatus were collected together with the repertoire data. A later genetic analysis took genome-wide SNP genotypes for about 55% of the 666 donors and used that subset as a discovery cohort. All discovery cohort repertoires had been generated using a single sequencing platform. HLA typing covered class I and class II loci at four-digit resolution. Typing coverage varied by locus: about 629-640 donors for A, B, C, DRB1 and DQB1; under 550 for DQA1; approximately 570 for DPA1; approximately 450 for DPB1. A handful of DR-DQ haplotypes were treated as single units for association and clustering because of strong linkage in the cohort. Across around 400 genotyped donors of the cohort, an average of about 200,000 unique TCR beta nucleotide sequences per donor were sequenced, and roughly 20% of those sequences were non-productive.

The cohort consisted of hundreds of healthy bone marrow donors. Cohort members were all nominally healthy when sampled, although unrecorded immune exposures were likely present. The donor tested CMV seronegative, placing the donor among the 352 seronegative members of the cohort. Each donor provided a peripheral blood sample, and peripheral blood mononuclear cells were used for TCR beta sequencing. Genomic DNA was extracted from the blood cell samples with the Qiagen DNeasy Blood Extraction Kit. Findings and caveats that apply to the study as a whole: The cohort was sequenced for TCR beta chains only, and without alpha or paired-chain data the features that could be detected were limited. When HLA alleles, especially DR and DQ, strongly co-occurred, attributing TCR associations to individual alleles was difficult. In a later genetic analysis, fewer N-insertions in productive TCRs were reported among donors in an Asian-associated ancestry cluster than the approximately 670-donor mean. Across donors, most TCR sequences were observed very rarely, whereas some public TCRs were present in many individuals. A cluster of highly shared sequence variants was judged likely to be a technical artifact of the sequencing pipeline. The study listed approximately 150 TCR beta chains as associated with cytomegalovirus. A further reported finding was that TCR beta sequences accurately predicted the HLA-A and HLA-B alleles for most subjects in the first cohort. Compared with equally common non-associated chains, HLA-associated TCR beta chains in a later analysis were more clonally expanded and had lower generation probabilities. HLA typing was unavailable for some donors at each locus, so association tests used only the typed subset. In both the original and validation cohorts, the classifier was reported to diagnose cytomegalovirus status with high specificity and sensitivity. According to a later analysis, parvovirus B19, influenza, CMV and Epstein-Barr virus appeared linked to several top co-occurrence clusters. A few of the identified cytomegalovirus-associated TCR beta chains were confirmed in vitro to be specific for cytomegalovirus antigens. The 87-base-pair reads could not distinguish some IMGT-functional V segments, including TRBV6-2 and TRBV6-3, so those segments were excluded. Because counts were too low, some 16 rarely observed V segments, including chromosome 9 orphons, were excluded from the earlier analysis of around 590 of the donors. Roughly uniform sequencing depth across donors was assumed in presence/absence analyses, although this assumption may not hold. At a false discovery rate of 0.05, a later analysis linked 16,951 TCR beta sequences to specific HLA alleles. Immune exposure information for the cohort was limited to CMV serostatus. In a later analysis, TCR association rates were found to vary across HLA loci, with the most associated TCRs seen for DRB1 alleles and the fewest for HLA-C alleles. A later analysis found that most CMV-associated TCR beta chains appeared HLA-restricted, with HLA associations seemingly driven largely by CMV exposure. According to the authors, the approach could potentially be generalized to other disease states and immunological phenotypes. In a later genetic analysis, a missense DCLRE1C variant was associated with V-gene and J-gene trimming of TCR beta chains, and the association was replicated in an independent cohort. Linkage disequilibrium might explain the correlated functional status among segregating V segments, but an unknown experimental factor could not be ruled out. Broadly in line with IMGT annotations, most TCR beta V segments showed up in productive rearrangements about 90% or about 30% of the time in an earlier analysis of roughly 590 of the donors.

V was cut back by 0 bases and J by 2 bases, leaving a gap of 9 bases between them. The CDR3 measures 15 amino acids from cysteine to phenylalanine. This entry keeps only the CDR3 DNA: 45 bases, framed from base 1. CDR1 and CDR2 were assigned from the germline V gene as SGHTA and FQGTGA. The library was made by the immunoSEQ multiplex PCR assay. A mixture of 60 forward primers for TCR Vbeta segments and 13 reverse primers for TCR Jbeta segments was used in the multiplex PCR. The CDR3 region of rearranged TCR beta genes was amplified from genomic DNA by a multiplex PCR assay. The Illumina HiSeq System was used to sequence the amplified TCR beta libraries as 87-base-pair reads. The original methods were these. Across the 500 to 700 repertoires, a later analysis counted roughly 84 million unique TCR beta chains, roughly 11 million of which were shared by at least two donors. Raw reads were error-corrected and collapsed into unique sequences by a nearest-neighbor algorithm in which closely related sequences were merged to remove PCR and sequencing errors. To assign V, D and J gene segments, CDR3 sequences were aligned to IMGT reference sequences. For a sequence to be retained, a match of at least six nucleotides to both a V gene segment and a J gene segment was required. A rearrangement counted as productive if the CDR3 had no stop codons and remained in frame with V and J, and every other rearrangement counted as non-productive. Following IMGT convention, CDR3 was defined as the stretch from the second conserved V-encoded cysteine to the conserved J-encoded phenylalanine. The earlier analysis of a few hundred of the donors excluded sequences that lacked an unambiguous match to a single V gene segment. An earlier analysis of fewer than 650 of the donors classified V segments as functional when productive rearrangements were above 56.7% and as segregating when the standard deviation between donors was above 5%. A statistical classification framework was developed to diagnose cytomegalovirus status using the catalog of TCR beta chain sequences. V and J gene assignment, in a later analysis, came from comparing TCR nucleotide sequences with IMGT/GENE-DB human TR gene sequences. A later analysis assigned CDR3 sequences and most-parsimonious VDJ recombination scenarios with the TCRdist pipeline. In a later analysis, each TCR beta chain was defined by its CDR3 amino acid sequence together with its V-gene family, and reads lacking a unique V-gene family were excluded. To address suspected cross-contamination and a sequencing artifact, a later analysis removed around 600 highly shared, low-generation-probability nucleotide sequences. In a later analysis, a clonal expansion index was calculated for each public chain from normalized within-repertoire ranks of inferred template counts. A later analysis computed generation probabilities with a VDJ recombination model fitted to out-of-frame rearrangements, and checked the results against IGoR. Hypergeometric tests were used in a later analysis to score TCR-TCR, TCR-HLA and TCR-CMV co-occurrence, with a repertoire-size bias correction applied to the TCR pairs. A later analysis estimated false discovery rates by permuting HLA or CMV assignments 20 times. A later analysis grouped co-occurring TCRs with DBSCAN, adding TCRdist sequence similarity when clustering within HLA-allele-positive subsets. Repertoires with fewer than 30,000 or more than 120,000 public chains, plus five repertoires with anomalous nucleotide sharing, were excluded from co-occurrence clustering. TCRdb re-hosts the immuneACCESS table, in-frame sequences only. Its copies lack some clones; in the studies checked, an unresolved V gene accounts for under half of them, and the cause for the rest is not known. V, J and clone size are those of that table, while D and trimming were read from the DNA. The sample profile shows more than 90,000 clones; about four fifths of them were found once. Of the sample, about 1.9% falls within the top ten clones.

The TCR comes from a woman aged 40 to 55 in good health and CMV-seronegative. Recombination connected TRBV7-3 to TRBJ2-3; the D gene remains uncertain. The sequenced sample consisted of PBMCs. CDR3 reads: CASSLTYSFTDTQYF. The DNA is as follows: TGTGCCAGCAGCTTAACGTACTCCTTCACAGATACGCAGTATTTT.